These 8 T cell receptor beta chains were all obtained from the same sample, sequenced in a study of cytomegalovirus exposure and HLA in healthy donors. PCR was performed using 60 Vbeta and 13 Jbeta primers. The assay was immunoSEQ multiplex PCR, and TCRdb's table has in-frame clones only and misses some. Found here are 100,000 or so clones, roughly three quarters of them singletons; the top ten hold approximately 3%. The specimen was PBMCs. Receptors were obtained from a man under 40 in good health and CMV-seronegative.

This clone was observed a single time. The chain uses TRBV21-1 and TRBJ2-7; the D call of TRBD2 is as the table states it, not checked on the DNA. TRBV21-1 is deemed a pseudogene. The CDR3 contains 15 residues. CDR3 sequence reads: CASSKNRSTSYEQYF. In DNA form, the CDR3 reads TGTGCCAGCAGCAAAAACCGTTCTACCTCCTACGAGCAGTACTTC.

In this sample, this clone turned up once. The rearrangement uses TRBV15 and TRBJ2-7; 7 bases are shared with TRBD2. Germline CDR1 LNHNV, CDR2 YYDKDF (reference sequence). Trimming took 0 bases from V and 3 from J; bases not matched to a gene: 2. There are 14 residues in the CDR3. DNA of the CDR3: TGTGCCACCAGCAGAGAGCGGGAGTTCTACGAGCAGTACTTC. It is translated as CATSREREFYEQYF.

The CDR3 sequence is CASSVAPTGEDGYTF. The CDR3 DNA reads as TGTGCCAGCAGCGTAGCCCCGACAGGGGAGGATGGCTACACCTTC. The chain couples TRBV9 to TRBJ1-2; TRBD1 matches 8 bases. CDR1 is SGDLS and CDR2 is YYNGEE in the germline V gene. The length of the CDR3 is 15 residues. V trimming: 0 bases; J trimming: 6 bases; junction bases outside the gene matches: 7.

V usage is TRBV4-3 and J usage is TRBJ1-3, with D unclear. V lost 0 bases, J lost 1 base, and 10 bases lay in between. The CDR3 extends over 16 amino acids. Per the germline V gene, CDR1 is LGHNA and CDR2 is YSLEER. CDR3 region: CASSQDRKPSGNTIYF. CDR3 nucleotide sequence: TGCGCCAGCAGCCAAGATAGAAAACCTTCTGGAAACACCATATATTTT.

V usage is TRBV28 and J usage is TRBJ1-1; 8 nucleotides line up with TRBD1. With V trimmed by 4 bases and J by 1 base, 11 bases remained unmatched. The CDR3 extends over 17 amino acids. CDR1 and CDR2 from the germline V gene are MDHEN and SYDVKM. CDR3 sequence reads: CASSSRKTGVGNTEAFF. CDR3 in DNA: TGTGCCAGCAGTTCCAGAAAGACAGGGGTGGGGAACACTGAAGCTTTCTTT.

The CDR3 reads CASSVAGLLYEQYF. CDR3 DNA sequence: TGTGCCAGCAGCGTGGCGGGACTCCTCTACGAGCAGTACTTC. J is TRBJ2-7 and V is TRBV5-6, with TRBD2 as a possible D gene (6 bases). CDR3 size: 14 residues. Per the germline V gene, CDR1 is SGHDT and CDR2 is YYEEEE. Between the trimmed V and J ends, which lost 4 bases and 3 bases, there was a span of 14 bases. The variable domain in full, with the rest retrieved from reference TRBV5-6 and TRBJ2-7, is DAGVTQSPTHLIKTRGQQVTLRCSPKSGHDTVSWYQQALGQGPQFIFQYYEEEERQRGNFPDRFSGHQFPNYSSELNVNALLLGDSALYLCASSVAGLLYEQYFGPGTRLTVT.

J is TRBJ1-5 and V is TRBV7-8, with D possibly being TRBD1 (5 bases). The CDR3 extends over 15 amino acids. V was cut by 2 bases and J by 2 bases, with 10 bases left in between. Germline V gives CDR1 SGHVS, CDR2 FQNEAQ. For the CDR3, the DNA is TGTGCCAGCAGCTTACGCAGGGAGGGCAATCAGCCCCAGCATTTT. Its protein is CASSLRREGNQPQHF.

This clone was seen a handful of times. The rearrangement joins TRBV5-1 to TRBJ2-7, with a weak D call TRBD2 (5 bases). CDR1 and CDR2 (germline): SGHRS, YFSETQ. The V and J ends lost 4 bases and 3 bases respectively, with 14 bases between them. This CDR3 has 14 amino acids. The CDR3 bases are TGCGCCAGCAGCCCGAACGGGGAAGGCTACGAGCAGTACTTC. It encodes CASSPNGEGYEQYF.